This TCR beta chain originates from a study of cytomegalovirus exposure and HLA in healthy donors. 60 Vbeta and 13 Jbeta primers were used in PCR. TCRdb's copy holds only in-frame clones and misses some; the assay was immunoSEQ multiplex PCR. Among some 150,000 clones listed, 60% to 85% were seen once. Regarding this clone: Its antigen is still unknown.

Study-level results: The only immune exposure information that was available was CMV serostatus.

This clonotype originated in a woman aged 40 to 55 in good health and CMV-seronegative. Sample: PBMCs.

CDR3 nucleotide sequence: TGTGCCAGCATACAGGGATCTGGAAACACCATATATTTT. Translating it yields CASIQGSGNTIYF. The chain employs TRBV28 and TRBJ1-3; D might be TRBD1 (6 bases). Germline V lookup: CDR1 MDHEN, CDR2 SYDVKM. This CDR3 has 13 residues. V shed 7 bases and J shed 1 base, with 8 bases lying between them.